The following is a T cell receptor (beta chain) sequence with its context. These data are taken from a study of blood T cell repertoires in COVID-19. In the original analysis: Nucleated cell counts were estimated from reference gene primer amplification. Using immunoSEQ multiplex PCR, the repertoire was profiled, and TCRdb retains in-frame clones only, with some absent. The V and J calls and clone size come from that table; D and trimming were worked out from the DNA. The sample has under 400,000 clones; roughly nine tenths are singletons. Looked up from germline, CDR1 is LGHNA and CDR2 is YNFKEQ. Trimming at V came to 1 base and at J to 2 bases, leaving 13 bases not matched to a gene. The CDR3 contains 19 residues.

Sequenced: peripheral blood. The receptor was derived from a woman aged 55-69 years with COVID-19, enrolled during active disease. The chain uses TRBV4-2 and TRBJ1-2; 10 bases align to TRBD1. The CDR3: CASSQGAGTGVLRNYGYTF. CDR3 DNA: TGTGCCAGCAGCCAAGGGGCCGGGACAGGGGTACTACGGAACTATGGCTACACCTTC.